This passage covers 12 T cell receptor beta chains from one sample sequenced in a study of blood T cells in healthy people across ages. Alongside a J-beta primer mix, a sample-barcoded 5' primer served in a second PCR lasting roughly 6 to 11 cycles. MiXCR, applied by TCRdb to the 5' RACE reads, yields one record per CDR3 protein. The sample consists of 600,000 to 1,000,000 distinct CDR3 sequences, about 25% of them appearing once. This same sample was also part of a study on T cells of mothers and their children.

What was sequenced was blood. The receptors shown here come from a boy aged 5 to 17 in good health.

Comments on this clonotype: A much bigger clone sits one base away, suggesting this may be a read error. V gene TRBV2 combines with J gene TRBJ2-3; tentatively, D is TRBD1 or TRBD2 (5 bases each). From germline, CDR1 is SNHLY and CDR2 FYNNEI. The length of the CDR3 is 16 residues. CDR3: CACSEDRGLSTDTQYF. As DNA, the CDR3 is TGTGCCTGCAGTGAAGATCGGGGCCTTAGCACAGATACGCAGTATTTT.

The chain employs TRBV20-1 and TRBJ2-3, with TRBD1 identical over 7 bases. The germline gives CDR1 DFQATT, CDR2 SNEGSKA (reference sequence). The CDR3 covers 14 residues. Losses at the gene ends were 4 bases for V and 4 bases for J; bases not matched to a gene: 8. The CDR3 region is CSAMLSQGADTQYF. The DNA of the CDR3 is TGCAGTGCTATGTTGTCTCAGGGGGCAGATACGCAGTATTTT.

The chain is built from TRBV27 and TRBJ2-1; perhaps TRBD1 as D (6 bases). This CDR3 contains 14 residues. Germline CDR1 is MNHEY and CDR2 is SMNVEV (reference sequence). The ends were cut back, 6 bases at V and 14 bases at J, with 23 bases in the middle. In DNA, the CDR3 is TGTGCCAGCAGGGGGATATTGACAGGAACCATTAAGTTCTTC. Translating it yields CASRGILTGTIKFF.

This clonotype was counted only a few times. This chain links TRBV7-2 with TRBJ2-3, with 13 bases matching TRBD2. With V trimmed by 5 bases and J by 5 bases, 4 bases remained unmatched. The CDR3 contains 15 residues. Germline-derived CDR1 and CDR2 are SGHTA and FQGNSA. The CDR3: CASSTSGGAGDTQYF. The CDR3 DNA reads TGTGCCAGCAGCACTAGCGGGGGGGCCGGAGATACGCAGTATTTT. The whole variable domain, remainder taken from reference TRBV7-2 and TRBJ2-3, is GAGVSQSPSNKVTEKGKDVELRCDPISGHTALYWYRQSLGQGLEFLIYFQGNSAPDKSGLPSDRFSAERTGGSVSTLTIQRTQQEDSAVYLCASSTSGGAGDTQYFGPGTRLTVL.

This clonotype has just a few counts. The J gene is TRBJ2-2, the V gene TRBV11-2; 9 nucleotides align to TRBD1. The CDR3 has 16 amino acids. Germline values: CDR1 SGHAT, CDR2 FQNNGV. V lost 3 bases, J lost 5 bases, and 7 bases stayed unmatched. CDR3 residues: CASSLTGGKGTGELFF. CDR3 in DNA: TGTGCCAGCAGCTTGACAGGGGGAAAGGGGACCGGGGAGCTGTTTTTT.

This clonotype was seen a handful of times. As DNA, the CDR3 is TGTGCCAGCTTTCAGGCGGATCTAGCCAAAAACATTCAGTACTTC. Protein product: CASFQADLAKNIQYF. The V and J genes are TRBV2 and TRBJ2-4; no clear D gene. Trimming cost V 8 bases and J 0 bases, with 14 bases left between them. Germline CDR1 reads SNHLY; CDR2 reads FYNNEI. The CDR3 is 15 residues long.

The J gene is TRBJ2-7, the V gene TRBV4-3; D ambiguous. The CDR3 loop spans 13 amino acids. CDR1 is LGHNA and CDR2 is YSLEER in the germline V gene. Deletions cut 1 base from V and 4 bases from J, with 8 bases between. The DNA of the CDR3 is TGCGCCAGCAGCCAAGCAAACGGTTACGAGCAGTACTTC. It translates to CASSQANGYEQYF.

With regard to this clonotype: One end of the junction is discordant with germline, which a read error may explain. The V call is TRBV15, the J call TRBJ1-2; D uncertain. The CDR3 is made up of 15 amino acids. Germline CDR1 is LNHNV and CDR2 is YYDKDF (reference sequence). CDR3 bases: TGTGCCACCAGCAGAGATCAGTCACGCGTCTATGACTACACCTTC. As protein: CATSRDQSRVYDYTF.

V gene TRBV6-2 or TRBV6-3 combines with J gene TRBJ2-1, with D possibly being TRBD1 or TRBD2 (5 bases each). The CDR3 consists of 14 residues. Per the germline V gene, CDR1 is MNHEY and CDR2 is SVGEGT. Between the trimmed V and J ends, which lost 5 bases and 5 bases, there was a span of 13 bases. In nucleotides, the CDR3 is TGTGCCAGCAGTGATTGGGACCCCGACAATGAGCAGTTCTTC. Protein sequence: CASSDWDPDNEQFF.

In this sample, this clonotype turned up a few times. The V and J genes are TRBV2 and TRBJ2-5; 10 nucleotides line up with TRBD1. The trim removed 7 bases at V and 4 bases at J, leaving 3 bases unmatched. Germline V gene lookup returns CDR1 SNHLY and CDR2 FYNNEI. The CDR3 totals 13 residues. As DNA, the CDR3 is TGTGCCAGCAAGGGGACAGGGGCAGAGACCCAGTACTTC. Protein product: CASKGTGAETQYF. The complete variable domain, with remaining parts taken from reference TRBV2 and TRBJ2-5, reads EPEVTQTPSHQVTQMGQEVILRCVPISNHLYFYWYRQILGQKVEFLVSFYNNEISEKSEIFDDQFSVERPDGSNFTLKIRSTKLEDSAMYFCASKGTGAETQYFGPGTRLLVL.

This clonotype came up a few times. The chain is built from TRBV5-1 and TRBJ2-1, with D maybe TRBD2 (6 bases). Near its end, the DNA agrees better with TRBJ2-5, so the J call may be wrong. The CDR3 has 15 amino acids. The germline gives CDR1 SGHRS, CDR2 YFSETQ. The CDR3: CASSLAGDLRETQYF. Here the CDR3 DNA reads TGCGCCAGCAGCTTGGCCGGGGACTTGAGGGAGACCCAGTACTTC.

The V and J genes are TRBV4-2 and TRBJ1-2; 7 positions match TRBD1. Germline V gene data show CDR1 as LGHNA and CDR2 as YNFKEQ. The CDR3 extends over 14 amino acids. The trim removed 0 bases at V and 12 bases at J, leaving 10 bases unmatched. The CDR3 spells CASSQDGPTGEHTF. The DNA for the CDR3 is TGTGCCAGCAGCCAAGATGGTCCCACAGGGGAACACACCTTC.